A single TCR beta chain is shown here with its context. Germline V lookup: CDR1 SGHDT, CDR2 YYEEEE. The CDR3 has 13 residues. Trimming left V 0 bases short and J 7 bases short, with 10 bases between. This entry is derived from a study of glioma-infiltrating T cells after dendritic cell vaccination. TCRdb's table, derived via immunoSEQ multiplex PCR, lists solely in-frame clones and lacks some. The table has 20,000 or so clones, 79% seen once. The sample in question was blood, obtained before dendritic cell vaccination. This rearrangement joins TRBV5-6 to TRBJ1-2, with D possibly matching TRBD1 (5 bases). The clonotype originates from a human donor with glioblastoma. CDR3 sequence reads: CASSLVQGRGYTF. CDR3 DNA sequence: TGTGCCAGCAGCTTGGTGCAGGGTCGTGGCTACACCTTC. Complete variable domain (other parts from reference TRBV5-6 and TRBJ1-2): DAGVTQSPTHLIKTRGQQVTLRCSPKSGHDTVSWYQQALGQGPQFIFQYYEEEERQRGNFPDRFSGHQFPNYSSELNVNALLLGDSALYLCASSLVQGRGYTFGSGTRLTVV.